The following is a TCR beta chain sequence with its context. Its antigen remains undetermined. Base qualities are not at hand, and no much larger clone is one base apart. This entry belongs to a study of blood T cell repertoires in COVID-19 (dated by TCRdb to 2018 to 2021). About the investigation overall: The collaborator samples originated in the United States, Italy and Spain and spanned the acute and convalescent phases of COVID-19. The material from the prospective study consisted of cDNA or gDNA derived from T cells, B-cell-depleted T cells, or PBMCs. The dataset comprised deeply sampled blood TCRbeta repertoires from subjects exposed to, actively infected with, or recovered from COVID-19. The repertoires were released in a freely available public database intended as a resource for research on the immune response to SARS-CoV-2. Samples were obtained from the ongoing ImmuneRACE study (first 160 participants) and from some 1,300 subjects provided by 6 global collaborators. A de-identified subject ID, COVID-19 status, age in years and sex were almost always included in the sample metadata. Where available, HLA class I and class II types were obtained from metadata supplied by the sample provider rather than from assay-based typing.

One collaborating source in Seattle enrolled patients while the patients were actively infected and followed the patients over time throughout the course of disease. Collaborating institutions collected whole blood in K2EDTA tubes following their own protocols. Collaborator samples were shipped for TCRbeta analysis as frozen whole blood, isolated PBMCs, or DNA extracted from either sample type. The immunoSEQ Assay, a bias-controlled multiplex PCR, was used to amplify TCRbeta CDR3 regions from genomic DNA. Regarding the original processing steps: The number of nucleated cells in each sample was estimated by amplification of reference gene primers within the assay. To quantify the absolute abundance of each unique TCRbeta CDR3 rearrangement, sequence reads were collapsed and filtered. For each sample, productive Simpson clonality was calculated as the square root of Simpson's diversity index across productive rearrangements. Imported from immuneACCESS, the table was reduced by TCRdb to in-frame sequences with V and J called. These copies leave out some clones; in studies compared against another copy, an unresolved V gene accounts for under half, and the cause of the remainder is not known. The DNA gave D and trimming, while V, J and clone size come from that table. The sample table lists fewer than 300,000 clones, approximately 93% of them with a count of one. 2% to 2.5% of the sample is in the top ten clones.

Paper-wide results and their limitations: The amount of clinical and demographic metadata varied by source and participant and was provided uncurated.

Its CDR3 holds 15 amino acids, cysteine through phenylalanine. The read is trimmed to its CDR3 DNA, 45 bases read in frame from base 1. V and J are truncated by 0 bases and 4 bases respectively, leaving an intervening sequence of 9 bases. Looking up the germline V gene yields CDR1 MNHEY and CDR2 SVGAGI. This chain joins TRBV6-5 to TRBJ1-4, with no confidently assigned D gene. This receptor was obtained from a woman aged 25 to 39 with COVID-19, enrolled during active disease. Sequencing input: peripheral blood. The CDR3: CASSYSSGVNEKLFF. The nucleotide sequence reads TGTGCCAGCAGTTACTCATCGGGAGTTAATGAAAAACTGTTTTTT.